This TCR beta chain is drawn from a study of T-cell reconstitution after alpha-beta-depleted transplantation in children. As it was prepared, the TCRbeta library received unique molecular identifiers. MiXCR was run by TCRdb on the PCR reads, yielding one entry per CDR3 protein. This sample has 200,000 or so distinct CDR3 sequences, with about 6.6% found just once. This clonotype was found many times. Per germline, CDR1 SQVTM and CDR2 ANQGSEA. V was trimmed by 3 bases and J by 2 bases, leaving 11 bases between them. CDR3 size: 14 residues. The sequencing used PBMCs, collected before TCRalphabeta/CD19-depleted stem cell transplant. This clonotype originated in a boy between 2 and 10 years old with acute lymphoblastic leukemia, due to receive a stem cell transplant. This sequence joins TRBV29-1 and TRBJ2-1; maybe TRBD2 (6 bases). The CDR3 DNA reads TGCAGCGTTGATCGAGGGAGGACCTACAATGAGCAGTTCTTC. This gives the protein CSVDRGRTYNEQFF.